The subject of this entry is one T cell receptor beta chain. Germline V gene sequence: CDR1 LNHDA, CDR2 SQIVND (reference sequence). There are 14 residues in the CDR3. The J segment lost 4 bases and the V segment lost 6 bases, leaving 7 bases of the junction unmatched. These data are taken from a study of blood T cell repertoires in COVID-19. Clones were read by immunoSEQ multiplex PCR, and TCRdb kept only the in-frame ones, dropping some. This table holds 250,000 to 350,000 clones, approximately 86% found once. Sequencing was carried out using peripheral blood. The chain combines TRBV19 with TRBJ2-7; 9 bases are shared with TRBD1. This TCR was sampled from a human donor with COVID-19, enrolled during active disease. The donor label of this sample is uncertain. In nucleotides, the CDR3 is TGTGCCAGTAGCCCCCTGGACAGGGGTTACGAGCAGTACTTC. It is translated as CASSPLDRGYEQYF. The complete variable domain, with remaining parts taken from reference TRBV19 and TRBJ2-7, reads DGGITQSPKYLFRKEGQNVTLSCEQNLNHDAMYWYRQDPGQGLRLIYYSQIVNDFQKGDIAEGYSVSREKKESFPLTVTSAQKNPTAFYLCASSPLDRGYEQYFGPGTRLTVT.